The clone carrying this T cell receptor (beta chain) occurred once. The target antigen is unknown. The sample contains more than one DNA sequence encoding this CDR3. PCR employed 60 Vbeta and 13 Jbeta primers. Libraries were prepared by immunoSEQ multiplex PCR; TCRdb keeps only in-frame clonotypes and omits some of them. The table has 150,000 or so clones, more than 60% seen once. From germline, CDR1 is LNHDA and CDR2 SQIVND (reference sequence). The ends were cut back, 6 bases at V and 10 bases at J, with 24 bases in the middle. The CDR3 totals 15 residues. This specimen belongs to a study of cytomegalovirus exposure and HLA in healthy donors. Study findings and constraints: A later analysis found common viral pathogens apparently linked to several of the most significant clusters. Earlier analysis yielded a pattern in which most TCR beta V segments were productive about 87% or about 30% of the time. Confirmation in vitro established that three CMV-associated chains were specific for CMV antigens.

Sequencing used PBMCs. The chain is built from TRBV19 and TRBJ1-1; TRBD1 is a possible D gene (6 bases). The sequence came from a woman aged 25 to 45 in good health and CMV-seronegative. CDR3 residues: CASRPGAGATLLAFF. CDR3 DNA sequence: TGTGCCAGTAGGCCCGGGGCAGGGGCGACACTATTAGCTTTCTTT.